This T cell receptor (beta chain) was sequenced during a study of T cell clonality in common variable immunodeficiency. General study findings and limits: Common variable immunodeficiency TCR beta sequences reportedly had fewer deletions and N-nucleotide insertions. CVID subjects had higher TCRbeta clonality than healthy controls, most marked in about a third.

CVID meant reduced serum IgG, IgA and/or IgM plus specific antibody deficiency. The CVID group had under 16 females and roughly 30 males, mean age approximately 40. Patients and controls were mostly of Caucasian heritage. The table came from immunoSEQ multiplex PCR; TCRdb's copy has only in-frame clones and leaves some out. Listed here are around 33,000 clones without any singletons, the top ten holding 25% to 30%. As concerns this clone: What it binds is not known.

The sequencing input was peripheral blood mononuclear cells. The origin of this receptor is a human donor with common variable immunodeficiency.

The sequenced CDR3 bases are TGTGCCAGCAGTTATACTAGCGGGAAAGGGACC. Translation gives CASSYTSGKGT. The full CDR3 is CASSYTSGKGTQYF. This chain connects TRBV2 to TRBJ2-5; 10 bases line up with TRBD2. Coverage ceases 3 residues before the CDR3 finishes, and the germline J gene fills in the end. Germline V gene sequence: CDR1 SNHLY, CDR2 FYNNEI. The CDR3 length is 14 residues. Trimming took 5 bases from V and 7 from J; bases not matched to a gene: 7.